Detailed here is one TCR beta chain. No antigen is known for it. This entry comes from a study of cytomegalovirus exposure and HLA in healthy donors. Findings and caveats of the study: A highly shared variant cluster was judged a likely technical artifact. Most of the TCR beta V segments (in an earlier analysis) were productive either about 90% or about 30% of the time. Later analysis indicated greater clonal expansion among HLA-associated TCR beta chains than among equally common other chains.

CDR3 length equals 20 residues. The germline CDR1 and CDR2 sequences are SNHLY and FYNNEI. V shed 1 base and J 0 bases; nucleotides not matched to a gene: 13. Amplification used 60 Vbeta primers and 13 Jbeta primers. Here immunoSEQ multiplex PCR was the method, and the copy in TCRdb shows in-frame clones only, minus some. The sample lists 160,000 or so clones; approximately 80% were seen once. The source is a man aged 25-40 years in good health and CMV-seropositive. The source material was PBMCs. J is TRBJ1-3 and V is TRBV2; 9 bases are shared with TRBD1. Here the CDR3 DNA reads TGTGCCAGCAGTGAAGAAAAACCTAACAGGGGGCTCAGCTCTGGAAACACCATATATTTT. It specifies CASSEEKPNRGLSSGNTIYF.